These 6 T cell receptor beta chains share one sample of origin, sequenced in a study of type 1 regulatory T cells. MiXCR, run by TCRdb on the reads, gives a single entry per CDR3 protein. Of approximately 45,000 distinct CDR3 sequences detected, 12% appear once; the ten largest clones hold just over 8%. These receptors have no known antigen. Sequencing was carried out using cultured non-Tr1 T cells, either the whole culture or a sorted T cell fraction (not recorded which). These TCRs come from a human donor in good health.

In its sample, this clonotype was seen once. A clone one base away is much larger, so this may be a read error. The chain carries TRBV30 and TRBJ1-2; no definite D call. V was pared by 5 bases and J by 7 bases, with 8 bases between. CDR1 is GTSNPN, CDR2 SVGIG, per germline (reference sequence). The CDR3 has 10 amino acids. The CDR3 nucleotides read TGTGCCTGGGGGAAAGGTGGCTACACCTTC. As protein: CAWGKGGYTF.

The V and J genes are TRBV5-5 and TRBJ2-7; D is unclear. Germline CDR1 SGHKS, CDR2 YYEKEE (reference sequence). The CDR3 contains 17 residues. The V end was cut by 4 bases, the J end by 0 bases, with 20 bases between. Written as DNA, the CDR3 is TGTGCCAGCAGCCACTCAGTTTTAGGGCCCTACTCCTACGAGCAGTACTTC. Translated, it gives CASSHSVLGPYSYEQYF.

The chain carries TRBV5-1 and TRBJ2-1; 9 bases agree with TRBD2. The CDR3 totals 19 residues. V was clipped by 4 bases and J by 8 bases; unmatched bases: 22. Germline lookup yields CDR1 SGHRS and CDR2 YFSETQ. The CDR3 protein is CASSARGDRAGGEGDEQFF. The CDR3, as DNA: TGCGCCAGCAGCGCACGTGGGGACCGAGCGGGAGGCGAGGGCGATGAGCAGTTCTTC. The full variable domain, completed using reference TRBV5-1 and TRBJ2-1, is KAGVTQTPRYLIKTRGQQVTLSCSPISGHRSVSWYQQTPGQGLQFLFEYFSETQRNKGNFPGRFSGRQFSNSRSEMNVSTLELGDSALYLCASSARGDRAGGEGDEQFFGPGTRLTVL.

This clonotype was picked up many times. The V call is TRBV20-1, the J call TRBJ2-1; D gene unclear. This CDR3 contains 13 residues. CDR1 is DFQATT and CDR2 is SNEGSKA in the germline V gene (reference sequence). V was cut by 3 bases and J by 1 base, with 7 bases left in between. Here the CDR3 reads CSASKRSYNEQFF. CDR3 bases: TGCAGTGCTAGTAAAAGGTCCTACAATGAGCAGTTCTTC.

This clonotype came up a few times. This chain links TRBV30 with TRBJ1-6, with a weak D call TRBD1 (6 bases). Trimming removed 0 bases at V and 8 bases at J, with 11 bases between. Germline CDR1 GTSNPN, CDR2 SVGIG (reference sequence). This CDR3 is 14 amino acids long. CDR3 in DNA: TGTGCCTGGAGTGTACGAGGGGGAGATTCACCCCTCCACTTT. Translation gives CAWSVRGGDSPLHF.

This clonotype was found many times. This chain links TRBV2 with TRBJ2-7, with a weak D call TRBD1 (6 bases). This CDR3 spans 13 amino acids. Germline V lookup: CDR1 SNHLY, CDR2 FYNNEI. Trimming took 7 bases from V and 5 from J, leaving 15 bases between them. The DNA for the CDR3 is TGTGCCAGCACCCCGGGACAAATGGACGAGCAGTACTTC. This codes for CASTPGQMDEQYF.